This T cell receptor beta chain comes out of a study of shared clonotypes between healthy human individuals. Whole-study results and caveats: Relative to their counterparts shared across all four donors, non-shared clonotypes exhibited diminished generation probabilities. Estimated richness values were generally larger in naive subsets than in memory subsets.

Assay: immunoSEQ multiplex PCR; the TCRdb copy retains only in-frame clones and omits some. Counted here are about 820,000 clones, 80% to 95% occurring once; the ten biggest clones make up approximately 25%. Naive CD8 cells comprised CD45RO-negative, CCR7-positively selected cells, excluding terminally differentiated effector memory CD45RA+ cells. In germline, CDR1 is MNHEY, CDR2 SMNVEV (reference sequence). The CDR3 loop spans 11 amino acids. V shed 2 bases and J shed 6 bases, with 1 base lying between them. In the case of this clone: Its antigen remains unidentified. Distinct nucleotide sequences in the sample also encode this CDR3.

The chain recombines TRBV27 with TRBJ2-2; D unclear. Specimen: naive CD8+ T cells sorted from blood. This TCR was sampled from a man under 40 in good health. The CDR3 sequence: CASSLAGELFF. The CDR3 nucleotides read TGTGCCAGCAGTTTAGCCGGGGAGCTGTTTTTT.